The sequence of this T cell receptor beta chain was determined in a study of blood T cell repertoires in COVID-19. In the study overall: Collection of acute and convalescent COVID-19 samples took place in the United States, Italy and Spain. Sources were T cells, B-cell-depleted T cells, or PBMCs; the material itself was cDNA or gDNA.

Trimming cost V 2 bases and J 6 bases, with 16 bases left between them. The CDR3 has 15 amino acids. The germline CDR1 and CDR2 sequences are SGHTA and FQGNSA. How the authors handled the data: Reference gene primers were amplified, and this amplification served to estimate nucleated cell counts. The protocol was immunoSEQ multiplex PCR, while the TCRdb copy is restricted to in-frame clones and leaves out a portion. That table is the source of V, J and clone size, and D and trimming were worked out from the DNA. Of around 30,000 clones in the sample, around 77% were seen once. This TCR was recovered from a woman in her sixties or seventies with active or convalescent COVID-19. The chain combines TRBV7-2 with TRBJ1-2; D is possibly TRBD1 (6 bases). The source material was peripheral blood. The CDR3 sequence is CASSLPSRGGDGYTF. The CDR3 coding sequence is TGTGCCAGCAGCTTACCCTCGCGAGGGGGGGATGGCTACACCTTC.